Below, one T cell receptor beta chain is given with its context. The sample originates from a study of blood T cell repertoires in COVID-19. Under the authors' procedure: Researchers report that nucleated cell counts were estimated from reference gene primer amplification. The table came from immunoSEQ multiplex PCR; TCRdb's copy has only in-frame clones and leaves some out. V and J calls and clone size follow that table, whereas D and trimming were derived from the DNA. The repertoire has about 81,000 clones, roughly four fifths of them found once; the top ten carry 7.4%. Sequencing was done on a sample of peripheral blood. This sequence was found in a human donor in a cohort sampled during active COVID-19.

The CDR3 here is CASSPFLRRGSSQPQHF. In DNA form, the CDR3 reads TGTGCCAGCTCACCCTTTCTGCGTAGGGGGTCCTCTCAGCCCCAGCATTTT. V is TRBV18 and J is TRBJ1-5; possible D gene TRBD1, 6 bases. CDR3 length equals 17 residues. The germline V gene has CDR1 KGHSH and CDR2 LQKENI. The V end lost 3 bases, the J end lost 6 bases, and 21 bases lay between the germline ends.